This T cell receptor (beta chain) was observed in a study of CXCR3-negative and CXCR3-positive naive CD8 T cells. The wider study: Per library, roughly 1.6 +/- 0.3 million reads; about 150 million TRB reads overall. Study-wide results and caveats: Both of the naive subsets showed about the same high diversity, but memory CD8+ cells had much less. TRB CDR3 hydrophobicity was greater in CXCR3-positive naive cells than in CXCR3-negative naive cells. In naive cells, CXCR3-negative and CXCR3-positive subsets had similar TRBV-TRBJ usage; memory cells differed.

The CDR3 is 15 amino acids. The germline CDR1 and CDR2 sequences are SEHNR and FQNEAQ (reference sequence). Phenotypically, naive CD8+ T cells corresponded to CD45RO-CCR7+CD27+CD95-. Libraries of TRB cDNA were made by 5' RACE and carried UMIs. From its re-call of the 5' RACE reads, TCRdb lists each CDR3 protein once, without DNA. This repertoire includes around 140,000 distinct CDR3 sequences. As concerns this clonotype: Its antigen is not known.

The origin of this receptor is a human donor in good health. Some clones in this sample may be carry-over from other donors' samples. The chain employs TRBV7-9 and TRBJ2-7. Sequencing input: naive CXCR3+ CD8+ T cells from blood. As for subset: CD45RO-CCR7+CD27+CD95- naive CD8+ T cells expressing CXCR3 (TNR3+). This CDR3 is CASSLVAGASYEQYF.